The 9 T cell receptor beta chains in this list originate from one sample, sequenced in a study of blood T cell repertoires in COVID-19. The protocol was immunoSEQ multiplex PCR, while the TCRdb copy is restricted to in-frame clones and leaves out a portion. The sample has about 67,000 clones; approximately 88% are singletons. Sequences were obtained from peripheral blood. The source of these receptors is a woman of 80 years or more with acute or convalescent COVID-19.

The CDR3 sequence: CASSLNRPPEDEKLFF. In DNA form, the CDR3 reads TGCGCCAGCAGCTTGAATCGGCCCCCAGAGGATGAAAAACTGTTTTTT. This rearrangement joins TRBV5-1 to TRBJ1-4; D remains unclear. The CDR3 has 16 amino acids. V was cut by 1 base and J by 6 bases, with 16 bases left in between. Germline V gene lookup returns CDR1 SGHRS and CDR2 YFSETQ.

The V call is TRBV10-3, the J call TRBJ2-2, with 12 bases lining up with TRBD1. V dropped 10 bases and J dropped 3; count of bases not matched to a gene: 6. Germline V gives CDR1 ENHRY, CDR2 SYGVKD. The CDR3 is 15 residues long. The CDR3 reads CASGTGGAYTGELFF. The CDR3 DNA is TGTGCCAGCGGGACAGGGGGCGCGTACACCGGGGAGCTGTTTTTT.

The CDR3 nucleotides read TGTGCAAGTAGCCGGATGGGAGGCGCTGAAGCTTTCTTT. Protein sequence: CASSRMGGAEAFF. V usage is TRBV7-2 and J usage is TRBJ1-1; D not resolved. Germline V gene data show CDR1 as SGHTA and CDR2 as FQGNSA. This CDR3 is 13 amino acids long.

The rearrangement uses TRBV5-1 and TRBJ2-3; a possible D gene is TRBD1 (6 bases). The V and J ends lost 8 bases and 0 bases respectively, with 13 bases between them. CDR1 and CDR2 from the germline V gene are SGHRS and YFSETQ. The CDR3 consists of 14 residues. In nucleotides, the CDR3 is TGCGCCAGTACAGGGATCGTTAGCACAGATACGCAGTATTTT. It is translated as CASTGIVSTDTQYF.

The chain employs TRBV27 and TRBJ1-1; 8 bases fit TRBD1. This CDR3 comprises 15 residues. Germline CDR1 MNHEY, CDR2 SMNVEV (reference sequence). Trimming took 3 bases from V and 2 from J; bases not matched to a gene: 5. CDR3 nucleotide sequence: TGTGCCAGCAGTTTCCGGACAGGGTCAAACACTGAAGCTTTCTTT. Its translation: CASSFRTGSNTEAFF.

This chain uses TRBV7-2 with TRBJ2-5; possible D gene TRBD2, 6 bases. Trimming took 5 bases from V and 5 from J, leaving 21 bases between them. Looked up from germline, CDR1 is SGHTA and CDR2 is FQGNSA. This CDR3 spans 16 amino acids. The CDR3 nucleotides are TGTGCCAGCAGCAGGCGGGGAAGGGGAGGCAAGGAGACCCAGTACTTC. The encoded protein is CASSRRGRGGKETQYF.

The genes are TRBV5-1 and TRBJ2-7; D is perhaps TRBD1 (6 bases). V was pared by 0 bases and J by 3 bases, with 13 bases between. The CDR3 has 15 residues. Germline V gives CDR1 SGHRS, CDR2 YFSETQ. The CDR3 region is CASSLEAGANYEQYF. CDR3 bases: TGCGCCAGCAGCTTGGAGGCAGGGGCGAACTACGAGCAGTACTTC.

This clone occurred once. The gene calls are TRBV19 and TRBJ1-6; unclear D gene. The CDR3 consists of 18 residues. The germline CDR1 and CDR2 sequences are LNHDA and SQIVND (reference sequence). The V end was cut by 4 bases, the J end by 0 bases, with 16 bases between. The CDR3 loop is CASSTPRGRGSYNSPLHF. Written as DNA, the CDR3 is TGTGCCAGTAGTACGCCCCGGGGTCGGGGCTCCTATAATTCACCCCTCCACTTT.

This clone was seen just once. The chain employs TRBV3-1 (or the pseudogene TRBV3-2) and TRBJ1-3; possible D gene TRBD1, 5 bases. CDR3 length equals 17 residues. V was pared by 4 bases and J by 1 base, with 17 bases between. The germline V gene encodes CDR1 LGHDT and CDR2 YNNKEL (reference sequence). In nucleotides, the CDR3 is TGTGCCAGCAGCCTCCTTCCGGGCAGGGCGTCTGGAAACACCATATATTTT. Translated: CASSLLPGRASGNTIYF.